This TCR beta chain was captured by sequencing in a study of CD8 T cells in ankylosing spondylitis. V shed 4 bases and J shed 8 bases, with 18 bases lying between them. CDR1 and CDR2 from the germline V gene are SEHNR and FQNEAQ (reference sequence). This CDR3 is built from 15 residues. Findings and caveats of the study: There was a TCR beta motif, made of several highly homologous variants, that appeared characteristic of ankylosing spondylitis blood.

This clonotype has only a few counts. The antigen is not known. Each CDR3 protein is one row after TCRdb ran MiXCR on the 5' RACE reads. The sample has 160,000 or so distinct CDR3 sequences, roughly 10% seen once; the top ten hold more than 12%. This clonotype was sampled from a female donor with ankylosing spondylitis or in good health (not recorded which). This chain links TRBV7-9 with TRBJ2-1, with TRBD2 as a possible D gene (5 bases). The sequencing input was blood, either unsorted or a sorted T cell fraction (not recorded which). The CDR3 spells CASSSAAALMYEQFF. CDR3 nucleotide sequence: TGTGCCAGCAGCTCGGCAGCGGCCCTTATGTATGAGCAGTTCTTC.